This TCR beta chain was sequenced for a study of T-cell reconstitution after alpha-beta-depleted transplantation in children. General study results and limits: The study reportedly traced alpha-beta T cells about two months after transplant to several hundred expanded graft clones. From surviving recipient T cells and thymic progenitors came the high day-60 TCRbeta diversity observed in some patients. Once a year had passed after transplant, T-cell counts and diversity came mostly from newly produced T cells.

There are many counts of this clonotype. Antigen unknown. Germline loops: CDR1 ENHRY, CDR2 SYGVKD. V was pared by 0 bases and J by 3 bases, with 13 bases between. CDR3 length: 16 amino acids. Unique molecular identifiers were used in preparing the TCRbeta library. Using its own MiXCR run on the PCR reads, TCRdb lists one record per CDR3 protein. The profile shows a few hundred thousand distinct CDR3 sequences, 7.5% to 9% of them singletons. This TCR derives from a female patient younger than 10 who had a stem cell transplant for Fanconi anemia, so the T cells may come from the graft donor. Sample: peripheral blood, taken 360 days after TCRalphabeta/CD19-depleted stem cell transplant. This chain links TRBV10-3 with TRBJ2-3; D uncertain. The CDR3 sequence is CAISESGVPGTDTQYF. The CDR3 nucleotides read TGTGCCATCAGTGAGTCGGGCGTCCCTGGGACAGATACGCAGTATTTT.